These T cell receptor beta chains were read from a single sample in a study of post-analysis software for immune sequencing data. MiXCR, applied by TCRdb to the PCR reads, yields one record per CDR3 protein. The data hold about 160,000 distinct CDR3 sequences, with around 36% observed a single time. Sample: blood, taken after autologous hematopoietic stem cell transplantation. The receptors derive from a girl aged 5 to 17 with multiple sclerosis. CDR3s leave out the opening cysteine and the closing phenylalanine or tryptophan. The D gene is left open where the match is weak.

V gene: TRBV20-1; J gene: TRBJ2-7; D gene: TRBD2; CDR3 protein: SAATSGVVYEQY
V gene: TRBV29-1; J gene: TRBJ2-1; D gene: .; CDR3 protein: SVVSGNKEGQF
V gene: TRBV19; J gene: TRBJ2-7; D gene: .; CDR3 protein: ASSSIEKDEQY
V gene: TRBV7-8; J gene: TRBJ2-7; D gene: .; CDR3 protein: ASTPKGLGMVYEQY
V gene: TRBV7-2; J gene: TRBJ2-3; D gene: .; CDR3 protein: ASSYKRGNGIDTQY
V gene: TRBV6-1; J gene: TRBJ2-5; D gene: .; CDR3 protein: ASSGSVAETQY
V gene: TRBV6-4; J gene: TRBJ2-1; D gene: TRBD2; CDR3 protein: TSTALAGEVNVQF
V gene: TRBV5-1; J gene: TRBJ1-5; D gene: .; CDR3 protein: ASSWENQRPDRFCNQPQH
V gene: TRBV29-1; J gene: TRBJ2-7; D gene: .; CDR3 protein: SVVGVSLYEQY
V gene: TRBV29-1; J gene: TRBJ1-1; D gene: .; CDR3 protein: SVEGDTHTEAF
V gene: TRBV29-1; J gene: TRBJ2-1; D gene: TRBD1; CDR3 protein: SVEDLGQPF
V gene: TRBV5-1; J gene: TRBJ1-2; D gene: TRBD1; CDR3 protein: ASSLGTGRNGYT
V gene: TRBV4-2; J gene: TRBJ1-2; D gene: .; CDR3 protein: ASSQDRAYYGYT
V gene: TRBV9; J gene: TRBJ1-2; D gene: .; CDR3 protein: ASSVEAYNYGYT
V gene: TRBV10-3; J gene: TRBJ2-3; D gene: TRBD2; CDR3 protein: AISWTSGNTDTQY
V gene: TRBV3-1; J gene: TRBJ2-7; D gene: TRBD2; CDR3 protein: ASSQDPGGRPYEQY
V gene: TRBV19; J gene: TRBJ2-6; D gene: .; CDR3 protein: ASSGFTGANVLT
V gene: TRBV5-6; J gene: TRBJ2-1; D gene: TRBD1; CDR3 protein: ASSLPLTTGTGGSYNEQF
V gene: TRBV28; J gene: TRBJ1-5; D gene: TRBD1; CDR3 protein: ASRVTGGGGFGNQPQH
V gene: TRBV12-3/TRBV12-4; J gene: TRBJ1-2; D gene: TRBD1; CDR3 protein: ASSEPTGGDGYT
V gene: TRBV12-3/TRBV12-4; J gene: TRBJ2-7; D gene: .; CDR3 protein: ASNFGGGSYEQY
V gene: TRBV12-3/TRBV12-4; J gene: TRBJ1-1; D gene: .; CDR3 protein: ASSRGWNTEAF
V gene: TRBV19; J gene: TRBJ1-2; D gene: TRBD1; CDR3 protein: ASSTDRGFTDGYT
V gene: TRBV20-1; J gene: TRBJ1-2; D gene: .; CDR3 protein: SARAELGPGEQGYT
V gene: TRBV4-2; J gene: TRBJ1-2; D gene: .; CDR3 protein: ASSQEVTANYGYT
V gene: TRBV20-1; J gene: TRBJ2-7; D gene: .; CDR3 protein: SAWGLEGYEQY
V gene: TRBV7-3; J gene: TRBJ2-5; D gene: TRBD1; CDR3 protein: ASSLYQGAQETQY
V gene: TRBV6-2/TRBV6-3; J gene: TRBJ2-7; D gene: TRBD2; CDR3 protein: ASSSSGTEGEQY
V gene: TRBV19; J gene: TRBJ1-5; D gene: .; CDR3 protein: ASRETTGQPQH
V gene: TRBV25-1; J gene: TRBJ1-5; D gene: TRBD1; CDR3 protein: ASRSDREGNQPQH
V gene: TRBV7-3; J gene: TRBJ2-3; D gene: .; CDR3 protein: ASSPAVADTQY
V gene: TRBV6-5; J gene: TRBJ1-1; D gene: .; CDR3 protein: ASSSHGRAEAF
V gene: TRBV11-1; J gene: TRBJ2-1; D gene: .; CDR3 protein: ASSLSRGENEQF
V gene: TRBV20-1; J gene: TRBJ2-7; D gene: TRBD1; CDR3 protein: SARTDRGRASHEQY
V gene: TRBV6-1; J gene: TRBJ1-2; D gene: .; CDR3 protein: ASSELGTWGSYGYT
V gene: TRBV27; J gene: TRBJ1-4; D gene: .; CDR3 protein: ASSLGGGGPKRF
V gene: TRBV10-3; J gene: TRBJ2-7; D gene: TRBD2; CDR3 protein: AISGVAGSSYEQY
V gene: TRBV27; J gene: TRBJ2-3; D gene: TRBD2; CDR3 protein: ASRIAGETTDTQY
V gene: TRBV29-1; J gene: .; D gene: .; CDR3 protein: SVSAGPDNEQY
V gene: TRBV20-1; J gene: TRBJ2-3; D gene: TRBD1; CDR3 protein: SAPRQGAQGNHADTRY
V gene: TRBV5-1; J gene: TRBJ2-1; D gene: .; CDR3 protein: ASSEEWGGDNEQF
V gene: TRBV27; J gene: TRBJ1-1; D gene: TRBD1; CDR3 protein: ASSIDRAGTEAF
V gene: TRBV12-3/TRBV12-4; J gene: TRBJ1-1; D gene: TRBD1; CDR3 protein: ASQPTGRDTEAF
V gene: TRBV20-1; J gene: .; D gene: .; CDR3 protein: SAARDSTYEQY
V gene: TRBV20-1; J gene: TRBJ2-1; D gene: .; CDR3 protein: SASIPAGSYNEQF
V gene: TRBV20-1; J gene: TRBJ2-1; D gene: TRBD2; CDR3 protein: SAQASGKYNEQF
V gene: TRBV29-1; J gene: TRBJ1-2; D gene: .; CDR3 protein: SVWGDRSYGYT
V gene: TRBV12-3/TRBV12-4; J gene: TRBJ1-2; D gene: .; CDR3 protein: ASSLYPADGYT
V gene: TRBV5-4; J gene: TRBJ2-5; D gene: TRBD2; CDR3 protein: ASSRRTSGRGNEQY
V gene: TRBV12-3/TRBV12-4; J gene: TRBJ1-2; D gene: .; CDR3 protein: ASSSADNYGYT
V gene: TRBV12-3/TRBV12-4; J gene: TRBJ1-5; D gene: TRBD1; CDR3 protein: ASSVRGLKPQH
V gene: TRBV7-2; J gene: TRBJ2-5; D gene: TRBD1; CDR3 protein: ASSSRQGNQETQY
V gene: TRBV9; J gene: TRBJ2-3; D gene: .; CDR3 protein: ASSADRMSTDTQY